Listed below are T cell receptor beta chains from one sample, sequenced in a study of molecular identifiers for immune sequencing clone quantification. One entry per CDR3 protein, called by TCRdb with MiXCR from the PCR reads. The table records more than 250,000 distinct CDR3 sequences, around 21% of them present only once. Sequencing input: naive CD8+ T cells from blood, with Jurkat cell RNA spiked in. The receptors derive from a human donor in good health. Some libraries in this study had Jurkat cell RNA spiked in. Each CDR3 is given with its conserved first and last residue. A D gene is named only where the DNA matches it firmly. Size is omitted from some rows. Given values are once, few, many or a class for expanded clones.

D gene | J gene | V gene | clone size | CDR3 DNA | CDR3 protein
- | TRBJ1-1 | TRBV6-2/TRBV6-3 | - | TGTGCCAGCAGTTTGATCGGGAACACTGAAGCTTTCTTT | CASSLIGNTEAFF
- | TRBJ2-5 | TRBV20-1 | - | TGCAGTGCTACGTTTATTTGGGGGTCCCAAGAGACCCAGTACTTC | CSATFIWGSQETQYF
- | TRBJ2-3 | TRBV7-8 | - | TGTGCCAGCCGCGAATTGGGGGGATTAGCTTTCACAGATACGCAGTATTTT | CASRELGGLAFTDTQYF
TRBD1 | TRBJ2-1 | TRBV6-5 | many | TGTGCCAGCAGTTACTCACCCCCGACAGGGGGTCCCTACAATGAGCAGTTCTTC | CASSYSPPTGGPYNEQFF
- | TRBJ1-6 | TRBV5-4 | many | TGTGCCAGCAGCCGCGAAAGCTCCTATAATTCACCCCTCCACTTT | CASSRESSYNSPLHF
- | TRBJ1-5 | TRBV6-1 | - | TGTGCCAGCAGTGAGTGGTGGGCAGCTAGCAATCAGCCCCAGCATTTT | CASSEWWAASNQPQHF
- | TRBJ2-2 | TRBV13 | many | TGTGCCAGCAGCAATCTCACCGGGGAGCTGTTTTTT | CASSNLTGELFF
TRBD2 | TRBJ2-7 | TRBV27 | many | TGTGCCAGCCGATGGGGCGGGGGGGTCTACGAGCAGTACTTC | CASRWGGGVYEQYF
- | TRBJ2-1 | TRBV19 | few | TGTGCCAGTAGTATAGGGGGGGGGCACTACAATGAGCAGTTCTTC | CASSIGGGHYNEQFF
- | TRBJ2-5 | TRBV5-6 | many | TGTGCCAGCAGCCCCGGACAGCCTTCCTTCCAAGAGACCCAGTACTTC | CASSPGQPSFQETQYF
- | TRBJ2-3 | TRBV5-6 | - | TGTGCCAGCAGCTCAGGGGTGACAGATACGCAGTGTTTT | CASSSGVTDTQCF
TRBD2 | TRBJ2-7 | TRBV30 | many | TGTGCCTGGAGTGTTGCAGCGGGAGGCCCCTACGAGCAGTACTTC | CAWSVAAGGPYEQYF
- | TRBJ2-3 | TRBV2 | many | TGTGCCAGCAGTGAAGAGGGACTCGACACAGATACGCAGTATTTT | CASSEEGLDTDTQYF
TRBD2 | TRBJ2-3 | TRBV9 | - | TGTGCCAGCAGCGTAGAGGGACTAGCGGGACGGGGCACAGATACGCAGTATTTT | CASSVEGLAGRGTDTQYF
- | TRBJ2-7 | TRBV20-1 | many | TGCAGTGCTCCGATAAGCTACGAGCAGTACTTC | CSAPISYEQYF
- | TRBJ1-2 | TRBV7-9 | few | TGTGCCAGCAGCTCTATAAGGACGTCTAACTATGGCTACACCTTC | CASSSIRTSNYGYTF
- | TRBJ1-2 | TRBV2 | many | TGTGCCAGCATGGGGGGCAGGGGCTTTTTAGGCTACACCTTC | CASMGGRGFLGYTF
- | TRBJ1-2 | TRBV6-6 | many | TGTGCCAGCTTTCAGACTTTCAATGGCTACACCTTC | CASFQTFNGYTF
- | TRBJ2-5 | TRBV7-9 | many | TGTGCCAGCAGCTTAGTCGGTGGGAGAGAGACCCAGTACTTC | CASSLVGGRETQYF
- | TRBJ1-6 | TRBV30 | many | TGTGCCTGGAGTTCTTATCGGGATTATAATTCACCCCTCCACTTT | CAWSSYRDYNSPLHF
- | TRBJ2-7 | TRBV6-5 | - | TGTGCCAGCGGTGATACAGGGAGCGGCTACGAGCAGTACTTC | CASGDTGSGYEQYF
TRBD2 | TRBJ2-1 | TRBV30 | - | TGTGCCTGGAGTGGACTAGCAGCCTACAATGAGCAGTTCTTC | CAWSGLAAYNEQFF
TRBD2 | TRBJ2-7 | TRBV7-9 | few | TGTGCCAGCAGCTCCCCAGCGGGGGCGGCCTACGAGCAGTACTTC | CASSSPAGAAYEQYF
- | TRBJ1-5 | TRBV4-1 | many | TGCGCCAGCAGCCAAGATGGGAACTCCCGGGGGCCCCAGCATTTT | CASSQDGNSRGPQHF
- | TRBJ2-7 | TRBV4-3 | many | TGCGCCAGCAGCCAAGACAGGGCCTACGAGCAGTACTTC | CASSQDRAYEQYF
- | TRBJ1-1 | TRBV30 | - | TGTGCCTGGAGTGTGGGTCTGGGCACTGAAGCTTTCTTT | CAWSVGLGTEAFF
TRBD1 | TRBJ1-5 | TRBV6-2/TRBV6-3 | many | TGTGCCAGCAGCTCCGGGACAGCTAGCAATCAGCCCCAGCATTTT | CASSSGTASNQPQHF
- | TRBJ1-4 | TRBV14 | - | TGTGCCAGCGGCCGTGAACAGCATCTCGGGGAAAAACTGTTTTTT | CASGREQHLGEKLFF
TRBD1 | TRBJ1-2 | TRBV27 | few | TGTGCCAGCAGAAATCCTTCGGGACAGGTCGGGGGTCCCTATGGCTACACCTTC | CASRNPSGQVGGPYGYTF
- | TRBJ2-7 | TRBV12-3/TRBV12-4 | many | TGTGCCAGCAGTTCGCTCCACCCCAGGGCAAATCACTACGAGCAGTACTTC | CASSSLHPRANHYEQYF
- | TRBJ1-1 | TRBV9 | many | TGTGCCAGCAGCGTAGAAGGGGCGGACACTGAAGCTTTCTTT | CASSVEGADTEAFF
- | TRBJ1-1 | TRBV16 | many | TGTGCCAGCAGTTACAGTCTCAACACTGAAGCTTTCTTT | CASSYSLNTEAFF
- | TRBJ1-4 | TRBV5-6 | many | TGTGCCAGCAGCTTGGGGCTCGACATCGAAAAACTGTTTTTT | CASSLGLDIEKLFF
TRBD1 | TRBJ1-5 | TRBV4-1 | - | TGCGCCAGCAGCCAGTACAGGGGCGATATTAGCAATCAGCCCCAGCATTTT | CASSQYRGDISNQPQHF
- | TRBJ2-7 | TRBV12-3/TRBV12-4 | many | TGTGCCAGCAGCTCAGGGGGGGACGAGCAGTACTTC | CASSSGGDEQYF
- | TRBJ2-1 | TRBV11-3 | few | TGTGCCAGCAGCCCAGAGGGCGATAGCTCCTACAATGAGCAGTTCTTC | CASSPEGDSSYNEQFF
TRBD2 | TRBJ2-7 | TRBV20-1 | many | TGCAGTGCTAGAGACAAGGGACTAGCGGTCGGCGAGCAGTACTTC | CSARDKGLAVGEQYF
TRBD1 | TRBJ1-1 | TRBV6-6 | many | TGTGCCAGCAGAGAAGGGGGCATGAACACTGAAGCTTTCTTT | CASREGGMNTEAFF
- | TRBJ2-1 | TRBV11-2 | - | TGTGCCAGCAGCTTAGTGGTTTCAACGACCTACAATGAGCAGTTCTTC | CASSLVVSTTYNEQFF
- | TRBJ2-7 | TRBV11-2 | - | TGTGCCAGCAGCCTAGAGGCCATACCGGGCGGAGCCTACGAGCAGTACTTC | CASSLEAIPGGAYEQYF
- | TRBJ1-1 | TRBV30 | few | TGTGCCTGGAACGACGGAGGGACTGAAGCTTTCTTT | CAWNDGGTEAFF
- | TRBJ2-6 | TRBV20-1 | - | TGCAGTGCTAGATCCCCCCCCCCCCCCTCTGGGGCCAACGTCCTGACTTTC | CSARSPPPPSGANVLTF
- | TRBJ1-5 | TRBV24-1 | many | TGTGCCACCAGTGATGCTGGAAGCAATCAGCCCCAGCATTTT | CATSDAGSNQPQHF
TRBD1 | TRBJ2-7 | TRBV5-1 | many | TGCGCCAGCAGCGGATGGACAGGGGGCACCTACGAGCAGTACTTC | CASSGWTGGTYEQYF
TRBD1 | TRBJ2-6 | TRBV6-2/TRBV6-3 | few | TGTGCCAGCAGTTATGGGACAGGGATAAATGGGGCCAACGTCCTGACTTTC | CASSYGTGINGANVLTF
- | TRBJ2-7 | TRBV28 | many | TGTGCCAGCAGTTTAACAGGGAACGCCTACGAGCAGTACTTC | CASSLTGNAYEQYF
TRBD2 | TRBJ2-7 | TRBV29-1 | - | TGCAGCGTTGAAGATTTGGTAGCGGGAGACTACGAGCAGTACTTC | CSVEDLVAGDYEQYF
- | TRBJ1-1 | TRBV6-2/TRBV6-3 | - | TGTGCCAGCGGTTTAACCTACCATCTTCAGGGACCCACTGAAGCTTTCTTT | CASGLTYHLQGPTEAFF
TRBD2 | TRBJ2-3 | TRBV5-4 | many | TGTGCCAGCAGCTTGGTGCTAGCGGGAGGTACAGATACGCAGTATTTT | CASSLVLAGGTDTQYF
- | TRBJ1-5 | TRBV10-3 | many | TGTGCCATCAGTGACGGCGGCGGGCCCCAGCATTTT | CAISDGGGPQHF